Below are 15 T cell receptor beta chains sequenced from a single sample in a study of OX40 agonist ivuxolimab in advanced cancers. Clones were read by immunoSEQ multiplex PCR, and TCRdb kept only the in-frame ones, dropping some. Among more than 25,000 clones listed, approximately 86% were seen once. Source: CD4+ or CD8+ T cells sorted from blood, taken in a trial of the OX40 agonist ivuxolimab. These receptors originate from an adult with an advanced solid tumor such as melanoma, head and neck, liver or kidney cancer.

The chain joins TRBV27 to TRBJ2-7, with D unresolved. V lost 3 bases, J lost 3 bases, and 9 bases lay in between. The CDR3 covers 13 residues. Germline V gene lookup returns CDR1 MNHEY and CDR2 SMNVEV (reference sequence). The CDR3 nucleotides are TGTGCCAGCAGTTTCCGGGTGCACTACGAGCAGTACTTC. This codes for CASSFRVHYEQYF.

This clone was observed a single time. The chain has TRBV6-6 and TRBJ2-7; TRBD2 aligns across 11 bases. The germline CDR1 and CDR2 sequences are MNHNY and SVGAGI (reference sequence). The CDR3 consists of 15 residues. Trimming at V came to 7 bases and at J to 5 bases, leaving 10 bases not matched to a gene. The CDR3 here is CASIDLAGGTHEQYF. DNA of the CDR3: TGTGCCAGCATTGATCTAGCGGGAGGCACCCACGAGCAGTACTTC.

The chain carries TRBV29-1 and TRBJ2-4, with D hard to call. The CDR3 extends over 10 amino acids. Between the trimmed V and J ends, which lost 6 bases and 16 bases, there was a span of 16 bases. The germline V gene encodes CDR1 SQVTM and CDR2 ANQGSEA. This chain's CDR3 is CSVDQERQYF. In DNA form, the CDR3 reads TGCAGCGTGGACCAGGAAAGGCAATACTTC. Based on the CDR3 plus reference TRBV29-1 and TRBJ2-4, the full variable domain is SAVISQKPSRDICQRGTSLTIQCQVDSQVTMMFWYRQQPGQSLTLIATANQGSEATYESGFVIDKFPISRPNLTFSTLTVSNMSPEDSSIYLCSVDQERQYFGAGTRLSVL.

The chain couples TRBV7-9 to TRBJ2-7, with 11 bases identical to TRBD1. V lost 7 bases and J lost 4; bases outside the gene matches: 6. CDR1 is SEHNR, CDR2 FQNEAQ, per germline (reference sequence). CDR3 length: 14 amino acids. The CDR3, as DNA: TGTGCCAGCACTCCGGGACAGGGGGGGTACGAGCAGTACTTC. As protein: CASTPGQGGYEQYF.

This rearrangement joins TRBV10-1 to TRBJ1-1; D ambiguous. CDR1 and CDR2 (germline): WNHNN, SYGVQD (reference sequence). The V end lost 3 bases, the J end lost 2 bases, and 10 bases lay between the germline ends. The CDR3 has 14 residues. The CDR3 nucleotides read TGCGCCAGCAGTGAAAGTAAGGTAAACACTGAAGCTTTCTTT. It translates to CASSESKVNTEAFF.

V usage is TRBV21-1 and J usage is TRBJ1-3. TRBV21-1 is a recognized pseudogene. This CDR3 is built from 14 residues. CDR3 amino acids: CASSQDWAGNTIYF. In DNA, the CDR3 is TGTGCCAGCAGCCAAGACTGGGCTGGAAACACCATATATTTT.

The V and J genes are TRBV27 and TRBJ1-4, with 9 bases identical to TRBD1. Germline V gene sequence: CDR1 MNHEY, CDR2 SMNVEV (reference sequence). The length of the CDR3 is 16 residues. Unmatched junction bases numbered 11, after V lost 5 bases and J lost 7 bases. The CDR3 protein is CASSDAGQGLIEKLFF. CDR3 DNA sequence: TGTGCCAGCAGTGACGCGGGACAGGGTCTTATTGAAAAACTGTTTTTT.

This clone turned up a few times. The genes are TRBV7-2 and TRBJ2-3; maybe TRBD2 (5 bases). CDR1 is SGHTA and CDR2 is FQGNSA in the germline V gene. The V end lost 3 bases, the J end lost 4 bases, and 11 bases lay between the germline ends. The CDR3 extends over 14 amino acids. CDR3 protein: CASSFWGAADTQYF. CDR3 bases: TGTGCCAGCAGCTTTTGGGGAGCTGCAGATACGCAGTATTTT.

In DNA form, the CDR3 reads TGTGCCAGTAGTGAGACGATGAACACTGAAGCTTTCTTT. Translation gives CASSETMNTEAFF. The V and J genes are TRBV19 and TRBJ1-1; D is unclear. The length of the CDR3 is 13 residues. V lost 5 bases and J lost 0, with 7 bases in between. The germline V gene encodes CDR1 LNHDA and CDR2 SQIVND (reference sequence).

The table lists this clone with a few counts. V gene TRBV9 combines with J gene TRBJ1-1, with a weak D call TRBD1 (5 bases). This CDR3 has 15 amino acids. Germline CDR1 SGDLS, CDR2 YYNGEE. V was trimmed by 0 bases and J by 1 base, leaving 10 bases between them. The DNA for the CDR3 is TGTGCCAGCAGCGTAGAAGTTGGGGCGAACACTGAAGCTTTCTTT. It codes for CASSVEVGANTEAFF.

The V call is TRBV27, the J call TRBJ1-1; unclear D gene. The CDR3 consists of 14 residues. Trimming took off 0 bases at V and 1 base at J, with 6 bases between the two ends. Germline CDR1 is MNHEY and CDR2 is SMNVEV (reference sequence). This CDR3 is CASSLSSGNTEAFF. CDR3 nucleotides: TGTGCCAGCAGTTTATCATCTGGGAACACTGAAGCTTTCTTT.

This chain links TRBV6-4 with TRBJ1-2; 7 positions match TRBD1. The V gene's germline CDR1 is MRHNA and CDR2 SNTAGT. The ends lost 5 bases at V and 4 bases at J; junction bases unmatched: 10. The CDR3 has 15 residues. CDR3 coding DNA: TGTGCCAGCAGTCCTTCCGGGACAGACAGCTATGGCTACACCTTC. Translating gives CASSPSGTDSYGYTF.

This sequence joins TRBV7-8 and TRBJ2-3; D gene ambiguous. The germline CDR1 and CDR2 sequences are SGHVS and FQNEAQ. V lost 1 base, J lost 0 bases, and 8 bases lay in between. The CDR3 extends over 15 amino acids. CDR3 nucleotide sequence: TGTGCCAGCAGCTTAGGTCCGGCTAGCACAGATACGCAGTATTTT. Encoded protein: CASSLGPASTDTQYF.

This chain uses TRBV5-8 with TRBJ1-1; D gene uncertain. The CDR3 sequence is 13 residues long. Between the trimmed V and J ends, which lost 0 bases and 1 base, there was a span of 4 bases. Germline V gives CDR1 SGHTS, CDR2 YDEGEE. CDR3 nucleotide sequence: TGTGCCAGCAGCTTGGGGCCGAACACTGAAGCTTTCTTT. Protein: CASSLGPNTEAFF.

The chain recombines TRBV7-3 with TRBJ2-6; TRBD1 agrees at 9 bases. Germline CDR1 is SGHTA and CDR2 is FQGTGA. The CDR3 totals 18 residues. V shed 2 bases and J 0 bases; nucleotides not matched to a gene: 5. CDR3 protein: CASSLGPGQGSGANVLTF. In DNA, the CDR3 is TGTGCCAGCAGCTTAGGGCCGGGACAGGGCTCTGGGGCCAACGTCCTGACTTTC.